A selection of T cell receptor beta chains follows, all from one sample in a study of blood T cells in healthy people across ages. TCRdb used MiXCR to reprocess the 5' RACE reads, holding one entry per CDR3 protein. This sample has some 1.6 million distinct CDR3 sequences, with around 35% found just once. The specimen was blood. Receptor source: a woman in her twenties or thirties in good health. Each CDR3 is given without its conserved first and last residue.

V	J	CDR3
TRBV7-3	TRBJ2-7	ASALGTVYEQY
TRBV20-1	TRBJ2-7	SARGGLRPYEQY
TRBV3-1	TRBJ2-7	ATGQSYEQY
TRBV9	TRBJ2-5	ASSAPYQETQY
TRBV12-3/TRBV12-4	TRBJ2-3	ASSFSPGVPPDTQY
TRBV20-1	TRBJ1-5	SASDGGGQPQH
TRBV30	TRBJ2-5	AWSVAGGATQY
TRBV3-1	TRBJ2-7	ASSQSRGRQSTYEQY
TRBV15	TRBJ2-7	ATAHKSSYEQY
TRBV28	TRBJ2-1	ASSVAPGGAGNEQF
TRBV20-1	TRBJ2-2	SARDGNRVTGELF
TRBV5-1	TRBJ1-1	ASSLEQGAITEAF
TRBV7-6	TRBJ2-7	ASSSPTSGSHEQY
TRBV29-1	TRBJ1-2	SVEDINYGYT
TRBV20-1	TRBJ2-7	SAPFGLAEFYEQY